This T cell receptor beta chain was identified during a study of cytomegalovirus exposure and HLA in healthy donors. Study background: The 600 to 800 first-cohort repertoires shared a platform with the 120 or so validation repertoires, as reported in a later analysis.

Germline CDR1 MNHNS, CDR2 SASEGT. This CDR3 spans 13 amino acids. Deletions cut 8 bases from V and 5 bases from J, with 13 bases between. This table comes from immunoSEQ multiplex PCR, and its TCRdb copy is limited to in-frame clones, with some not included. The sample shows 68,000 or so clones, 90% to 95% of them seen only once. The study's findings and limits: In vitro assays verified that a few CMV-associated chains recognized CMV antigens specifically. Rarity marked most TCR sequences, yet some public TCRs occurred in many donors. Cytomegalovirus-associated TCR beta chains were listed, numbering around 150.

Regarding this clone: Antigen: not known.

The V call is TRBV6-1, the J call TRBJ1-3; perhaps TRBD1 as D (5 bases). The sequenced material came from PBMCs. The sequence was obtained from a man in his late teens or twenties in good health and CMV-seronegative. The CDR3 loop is CASWGGWRNTIYF. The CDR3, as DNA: TGTGCCAGCTGGGGCGGATGGAGAAACACCATATATTTT.